The present T cell receptor (beta chain) was sequenced within a study of ipilimumab plus nivolumab after autologous stem cell transplantation. Study-wide points: Per the authors, repertoire, Treg and microbiota data justify further study.

Assay used: immunoSEQ multiplex PCR; TCRdb lists only in-frame clones, some missing. The repertoire includes around 15,000 clones, 60% to 75% of them detected once, and more than 9% sits in the top ten. Ipilimumab, 1 mg/kg, started 14 to 28 days after autologous transplant. Trimming removed 2 bases from V and 2 bases from J, with 15 bases in between. Germline V gene lookup returns CDR1 LNHNV and CDR2 YYDKDF (reference sequence). This CDR3 comprises 16 residues. On this clone itself: The antigen is undetermined.

Source: PBMCs, taken in a trial of ipilimumab plus nivolumab as post-transplant consolidation. The chain carries TRBV15 and TRBJ1-2; possible D gene TRBD1, 6 bases. The clonotype was recovered from a male donor with primary mediastinal lymphoma. The CDR3 loop is CATSRPKPGGNYGYTF. The CDR3 DNA is TGTGCCACCAGCAGACCCAAGCCGGGGGGCAACTATGGCTACACCTTC.